This T cell receptor beta chain was sequenced in a study of cytomegalovirus exposure and HLA in healthy donors. 13 Jbeta primers and 60 Vbeta primers were used for the PCR. Only in-frame clones appear in the TCRdb table, and some are missing; sequencing was by immunoSEQ multiplex PCR. The table includes some 180,000 clones, about 83% detected once. Germline CDR1 and CDR2: LNHDA and SQIVND (reference sequence). Unmatched junction bases numbered 3, after V lost 2 bases and J lost 5 bases. The CDR3 is made up of 15 amino acids. Sequenced sample: PBMCs. This receptor was obtained from a female donor in good health and CMV-seronegative. This chain connects TRBV19 to TRBJ2-5; TRBD2 aligns across 12 bases. This CDR3 reads CASSILAGGLETQYF. The CDR3 DNA reads TGTGCCAGTAGTATACTAGCGGGGGGGCTGGAGACCCAGTACTTC.